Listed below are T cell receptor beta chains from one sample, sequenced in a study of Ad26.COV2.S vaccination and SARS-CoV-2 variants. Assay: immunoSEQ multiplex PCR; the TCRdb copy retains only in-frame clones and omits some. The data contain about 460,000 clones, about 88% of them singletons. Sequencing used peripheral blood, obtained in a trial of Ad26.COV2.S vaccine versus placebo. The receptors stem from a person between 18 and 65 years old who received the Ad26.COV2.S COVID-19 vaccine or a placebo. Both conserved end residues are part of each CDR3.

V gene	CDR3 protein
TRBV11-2	CASSLGGGILGLKETQYF
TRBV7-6	CASSLTAIYNEQFF
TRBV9	CASSVGGQGLGEQYF
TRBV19	CASSKNEGTGAGLAAYNEQFF
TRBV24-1	CATSDPGGAQYF
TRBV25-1	CASSDVSPAWDNEQFF
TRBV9	CASSVEGIYGYTF
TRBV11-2	CASSLHTDPATNEKLFF
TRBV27	CASSSGQVETQYF
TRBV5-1	CASSGSGRGNTGELFF
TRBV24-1	CATSDLVAGGYEQYF
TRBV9	CASSVAGHSSYNEQFF
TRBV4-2	CASSQESEAFF
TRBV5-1	CASSPERYLSHGYTF
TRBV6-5	CASSYSRGRGSPLHF
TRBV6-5	CASSYRGQNEKLFF